This TCR beta chain was sequenced during a study of blood T cell repertoires in COVID-19. Background on the study: From the United States, Italy and Spain came samples of acute and convalescent COVID-19. Sample material is recorded as cDNA or gDNA derived from T cells, B-cell-depleted T cells, or PBMCs.

Original analysis: Reference gene primer amplification gave estimated nucleated cell counts. Assay: immunoSEQ multiplex PCR; the TCRdb copy retains only in-frame clones and omits some. V and J calls and clone size are given by that table; D and trimming were obtained from the DNA. The sample yields roughly 180,000 clones, more than 80% seen once. The CDR3 sequence is 16 residues long. CDR1 and CDR2 from the germline V gene are SGHVS and FQNEAQ. V was pared by 0 bases and J by 4 bases, with 6 bases of the junction left unmatched. The chain recombines TRBV7-8 with TRBJ2-3; 8 nucleotides agree with TRBD2. Sequences were obtained from peripheral blood. The TCR originated in a woman aged 60 to 75 with acute or convalescent COVID-19. CDR3 amino acids: CASSLALTSGADTQYF. The DNA for the CDR3 is TGTGCCAGCAGCTTAGCGCTAACTAGCGGAGCAGATACGCAGTATTTT.